The T cell receptor (beta chain) under discussion was sequenced for a study of technical replicates of blood from a few donors. CDR1 and CDR2 from the germline V gene are SGDLS and YYNGEE. V was pared by 4 bases and J by 2 bases, with 12 bases between. The CDR3 runs to 15 residues. The table came from immunoSEQ multiplex PCR; TCRdb's copy has only in-frame clones and leaves some out. Here the sample spans fewer than 90,000 clones, 85% to 95% being singletons. The sequenced sample consisted of T cells isolated from PBMCs. The chain links TRBV9 to TRBJ2-2; D is possibly TRBD2 (5 bases). This sequence was found in a human donor in good health. The CDR3 sequence is CASSPTWTNTGELFF. CDR3 in DNA: TGTGCCAGCAGCCCAACATGGACTAACACCGGGGAGCTGTTTTTT.